A single T cell receptor (beta chain) is shown here with its context. The antigen it binds to is not known. No base quality values were provided; no much bigger clone lies one nucleotide off. The entry originates in a study of OX40 agonist ivuxolimab in advanced cancers. At the level of the whole study: Ivuxolimab, which targeted the costimulatory receptor OX40 (CD134), was an agonistic, fully human IgG2 monoclonal antibody. Prior anti-PD-1, anti-PD-L1 or anti-CTLA-4 therapy was permitted, and 30% to 45% of dose-escalation patients had received checkpoint inhibitors. The dose-escalation cohort was around 83% male with a mean age of about 58 years, ranging from 23 to 79. Peripheral TCRbeta sequencing aimed to test whether ivuxolimab altered TCR sequence diversity and caused clonal T-cell expansion. Among the approximately 50 dose-escalation patients, roughly 20 had hepatocellular carcinoma, 15 melanoma, 9 renal cell carcinoma and 9 head and neck cancer. Three dose-escalation patients achieved partial responses, one with hepatocellular carcinoma and two with cutaneous melanoma. Intravenous ivuxolimab was administered to patients every 2 weeks at six dose levels: 0.01, 0.1, 0.3, 1.5, 3 and 10 mg/kg. The paper reports the monotherapy dose-escalation portion (N of about 56 patients) of the phase I ivuxolimab trial.

Deletion took 5 bases off V and 2 bases off J, with a span of 19 bases between the germline ends. Sequences GTSNPN (CDR1) and SVGIG (CDR2) are obtained from the germline V gene (reference sequence). Taken from cysteine to phenylalanine, the CDR3 has 15 residues. The entry retains the CDR3 DNA only, 45 bases that are in frame from base 1. Patients with a history of autoimmune disease or receiving systemic immunosuppression were excluded from the trial. In every dose cohort, peripheral blood was drawn for TCR sequencing at baseline, cycle 4 day 1, and cycle 7 day 1. Samples were obtained from an open-label, multicenter, first-in-human phase I dose-escalation trial of ivuxolimab. Adults with locally advanced or metastatic melanoma, renal cell carcinoma, hepatocellular carcinoma or head and neck squamous cell carcinoma were enrolled in the trial. CD4+ and CD8+ T cells were sorted separately from peripheral blood before TCR sequencing.

Summary of the overall study and its limitations: Low levels of normalized T-cell clonal expansion were also seen in some patients who did not respond. After ivuxolimab, expanded clones were on average more numerous among CD8+ T cells than among CD4+ T cells. Which antigens the clonally expanded peripheral T cells were specific for was not determined. Partial responders in the 0.1-3.0 mg/kg groups had among the lowest normalized peripheral clonal expansion, especially among CD8+ T cells. At doses of 0.1 to 3.0 mg/kg, clonal expansion of both CD4+ and CD8+ blood T cells was observed from baseline to week 6.

Genomic DNA was extracted from sorted cells for sequencing of the TCRbeta CDR3 region. The immunoSEQ Assay was used to sequence the TCRbeta CDR3 regions. As stored in TCRdb, this immuneACCESS dataset retains in-frame rearrangements with V and J assigned. A fraction of the clones does not appear; measured against another copy, unresolved V genes explain less than half of the discrepancy, and the remainder lacks a known reason. Recorded for this sample are roughly 21,000 clones; more than 75% of them occurred a single time. About 10% of the sample lies in the top ten. This sequence was found in an adult with an advanced solid tumor such as melanoma, head and neck, liver or kidney cancer. The starting material was CD4+ or CD8+ T cells sorted from blood, obtained in a trial of the OX40 agonist ivuxolimab. The chain is made from TRBV30 and TRBJ2-7, with the D gene tentatively TRBD1 or TRBD2, based on 7 matching bases in each. The nucleotide sequence is TGTGCCTGGTCCTGGGGAGGGGGCCCAGCCTACGAGCAGTACTTC. This yields the protein CAWSWGGGPAYEQYF.